The rows below give T cell receptor beta chains drawn from one sample of a study of blood T cell repertoires in COVID-19. Libraries were prepared by immunoSEQ multiplex PCR; TCRdb keeps only in-frame clonotypes and omits some of them. The top ten clones hold 5.2% of a sample with 200,000 or so clones, around four fifths of them seen once. The material sequenced was peripheral blood. The receptors were sampled from a woman aged 25 to 39 with acute or convalescent COVID-19. Each CDR3 is given with its conserved first and last residue. A D gene is named only where the DNA matches it firmly. Size is stated for part of the rows, as once, few or many counts, or as a class when the clone is expanded.

NA	TRBV28	NA	TRBJ1-3	TGTGCCAGCAGTTTCTCCGGGGCTGGAAACACCATATATTTT	CASSFSGAGNTIYF
few	TRBV7-8	TRBD2	TRBJ2-7	TGTGCCAGCAGTTTGGGGTTTAGCGGGGGTAGGGACGAGCAGTACTTC	CASSLGFSGGRDEQYF
NA	TRBV11-2	NA	TRBJ1-5	TGTGCCAGCAGCTCCGGACAGTACAATCAGCCCCAGCATTTT	CASSSGQYNQPQHF
few	TRBV24-1	NA	TRBJ1-5	TGTGCCGCCCAGGGGACCCTAAATCAGCCCCAGCATTTT	CAAQGTLNQPQHF
once	TRBV27	TRBD1	TRBJ2-1	TGTGCCAGCAAGGGACAGAACTACAATGAGCAGTTCTTC	CASKGQNYNEQFF
NA	TRBV28	NA	TRBJ1-2	TGTGCCAGCAGTTTAAACCAGGGAAGGAACTATGGCTACACCTTC	CASSLNQGRNYGYTF
NA	TRBV23-1	NA	TRBJ1-2	TGCGCCAGCAGTCACCCACAGGGCTACTATGGCTACACCTTC	CASSHPQGYYGYTF
few	TRBV12-3/TRBV12-4	TRBD1	TRBJ2-7	TGTGGAAGAGTAGGGGGCGACGAGCAGTACTTC	CGRVGGDEQYF
few	TRBV6-2/TRBV6-3	NA	TRBJ2-1	TGTGCCAGCAGTTACGGGCCGGGGTTGTTCTTC	CASSYGPGLFF
NA	TRBV28	TRBD1	TRBJ1-2	TGTGCCAGCACCTTCACAGGGGCGGGCTATGGCTACACCTTC	CASTFTGAGYGYTF
NA	TRBV7-6	TRBD2	TRBJ2-3	TGTGCCAGCAGCCCATCGGGGGGGCCTACAGATACGCAGTATTTT	CASSPSGGPTDTQYF
NA	TRBV9	NA	TRBJ2-7	TGTGCCAGCAACACCGGGAACTCCTACGAGCAGTACTTC	CASNTGNSYEQYF
NA	TRBV11-2	NA	TRBJ2-2	TGTGCCAGCAGCCCAGGGCTGTCTAGGGCCGGGGAGCTGTTTTTT	CASSPGLSRAGELFF
NA	TRBV5-4	TRBD2	TRBJ2-2	TGTGCCAGCACCTTAGCGGGAGGGCCGTCCGGGGAGCTGTTTTTT	CASTLAGGPSGELFF
NA	TRBV6-6	TRBD2	TRBJ2-3	TGTGCCAGCAGTTTCGGGGGACTAGCGGATACGCAGTATTTT	CASSFGGLADTQYF
few	TRBV12-3/TRBV12-4	NA	TRBJ2-2	TGTGCCAGCAGTTTTCGGCAGCGCGGGGAGCTGTTTTTT	CASSFRQRGELFF
NA	TRBV27	TRBD1	TRBJ1-5	TGTGCCAGCAGTCCCCCCCCGGGACAGGGGTATCAGCCCCAGCATTTT	CASSPPPGQGYQPQHF
NA	TRBV18	TRBD2	TRBJ2-7	TGTGCCAGCTCAGATCGTAGCGGGAGGTCCTACGAGCAGTACTTC	CASSDRSGRSYEQYF
once	TRBV3-1/TRBV3-2	TRBD1	TRBJ2-1	TGTGCCAGCAGCCCGACAGGGAATGAGCAGTTCTTC	CASSPTGNEQFF
NA	TRBV5-1	NA	TRBJ2-2	TGCGCCAGCAGCTTGGGGGGGCTTGGCGGGGAGCTGTTTTTT	CASSLGGLGGELFF
few	TRBV15	TRBD1	TRBJ1-4	TGTGCCACCAGCAGAGATATGACTGGGACAGGGAGTGAAAAACTGTTTTTT	CATSRDMTGTGSEKLFF
NA	TRBV6-2/TRBV6-3	TRBD2	TRBJ2-1	TGTGCCAGCAGTCAGTCTGGGACTAGCGTTCCTGAGCAGTTCTTC	CASSQSGTSVPEQFF